The clone carrying this TCR beta chain was observed many times. Every cDNA TCR molecule received its own unique molecular identifier. TCRdb independently ran MiXCR on the 5' RACE reads; one entry per CDR3 protein. This table has 110,000 or so distinct CDR3 sequences, approximately 11% appearing once. This sample is drawn from a study of spatial heterogeneity in lung cancer. The overall study: Donors were some 72 untreated early-stage non-small cell lung cancer patients. An average of more than ten raw reads was observed per unique TCR and UMI combination.

Germline V gene lookup returns CDR1 LGHDT and CDR2 YNNKEL (reference sequence). V dropped 4 bases and J dropped 3; count of bases not matched to a gene: 5. The CDR3 spans 14 residues. Time point given: blood at routine non-recurrence follow-up after resection. Unsorted tumor, nontumor lung tissue or cryopreserved PBMC supplied the whole RNA. The chain has TRBV3-1 and TRBJ2-7; 8 bases agree with TRBD2. The sequence came from a female donor with early-stage non-small cell lung cancer. The input for sequencing was PBMCs, taken at follow-up. The CDR3 DNA is TGTGCCAGCAGCCTCGGGACTAGTAGCTACGAGCAGTACTTC. Residues: CASSLGTSSYEQYF.